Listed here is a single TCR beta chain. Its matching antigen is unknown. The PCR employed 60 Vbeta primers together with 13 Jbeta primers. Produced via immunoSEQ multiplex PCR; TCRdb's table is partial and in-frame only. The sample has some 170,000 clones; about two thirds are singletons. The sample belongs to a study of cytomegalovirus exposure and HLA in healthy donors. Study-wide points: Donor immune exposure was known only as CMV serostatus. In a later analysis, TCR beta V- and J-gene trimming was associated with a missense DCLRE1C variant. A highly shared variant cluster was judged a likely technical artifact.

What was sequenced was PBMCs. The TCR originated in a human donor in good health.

The CDR3, as DNA: TGTGCCAGTAGTACACTAGCGGGGGCGGTCTCCTACGAGCAGTACTTC. Translated: CASSTLAGAVSYEQYF. V usage is TRBV19 and J usage is TRBJ2-7; 11 nucleotides align to TRBD2. The CDR3 extends over 16 amino acids. From germline, CDR1 is LNHDA and CDR2 SQIVND (reference sequence). The junction had 5 bases not matched to a gene; V was cut back by 4 bases and J by 0 bases.